This entry concerns a single T cell receptor (beta chain). The target antigen is unknown. Trimming left V 4 bases short and J 9 bases short, with 14 bases between. Looked up from germline, CDR1 is PRHDT and CDR2 is FYEKMQ (reference sequence). CDR3 length: 13 residues. On cycle 4 day 1 and cycle 7 day 1, as well as at baseline, blood was sampled. This record comes from a study of OX40 agonist ivuxolimab in advanced cancers. Study in general: Participants, 80% to 90% male, averaged roughly 60 years of age, ranging from about 23 to 90. Checkpoint inhibitors had been given previously to 40% of patients.

Study observations and caveats: At 0.1-3.0 mg/kg, partial responders had clonal expansion among the lowest observed.

Libraries were prepared by immunoSEQ multiplex PCR; TCRdb keeps only in-frame clonotypes and omits some of them. The profile covers about 79,000 clones, with about nine tenths appearing a single time and less than 5% taken by the ten largest. Specimen: CD4+ or CD8+ T cells sorted from blood, collected in a trial of the OX40 agonist ivuxolimab. The sequence was obtained from an adult with an advanced solid tumor such as melanoma, head and neck, liver or kidney cancer. The chain combines TRBV13 with TRBJ2-3; D is possibly TRBD1 (5 bases). CDR3 DNA: TGTGCCAGCAGCTCCTCCAGGGTGGACACGCAGTATTTT. This gives the protein CASSSSRVDTQYF.